A single sample gave rise to the 14 T cell receptor beta chains below, sequenced in a study of T cell responses to AZD1222 COVID-19 vaccine. Data came from immunoSEQ multiplex PCR; TCRdb stores just in-frame clones and leaves some out. The sample lists under 150,000 clones, roughly 90% occurring once. The sample in question was peripheral blood, obtained 28 days after the second AZD1222 dose. The receptors here all came from an adult who received the AZD1222 COVID-19 vaccine.

The CDR3 loop is CASSDTGTVPRSNTF. The DNA of the CDR3 is TGTGCCAGCAGTGACACCGGGACAGTTCCCCGGAGTAACACCTTC. The chain has TRBV6-1 and TRBJ1-2, with 7 nucleotides matching TRBD1. V lost 3 bases to trimming and J lost 12 bases; unmatched junction nucleotides: 16. Germline V gene sequence: CDR1 MNHNS, CDR2 SASEGT. There are 15 residues in the CDR3.

This rearrangement joins TRBV9 to TRBJ1-2, with a possible D match to TRBD1 (5 bases). Trimming took off 3 bases at V and 2 bases at J, with 11 bases between the two ends. CDR1 is SGDLS, CDR2 YYNGEE, per germline. The CDR3 covers 14 residues. The CDR3 sequence: CASSAAGTNYGYTF. The CDR3 region has the DNA TGTGCCAGCAGCGCAGCGGGGACCAACTATGGCTACACCTTC.

The chain is built from TRBV15 and TRBJ2-7; TRBD1 might be the D (6 bases). V lost 0 bases to trimming and J lost 3 bases, with 6 bases between them. This CDR3 is 13 amino acids long. Germline CDR1 is LNHNV and CDR2 is YYDKDF (reference sequence). This chain's CDR3 is CATSRETGYEQYV. For the CDR3, the DNA is TGTGCCACCAGCAGAGAGACAGGCTACGAGCAGTACGTC.

This clone was recorded only once. V gene TRBV7-9 combines with J gene TRBJ1-1; D may be TRBD1 (6 bases). CDR3 length equals 13 residues. Germline CDR1 is SEHNR and CDR2 is FQNEAQ (reference sequence). V lost 6 bases and J 1 base, leaving 9 bases between the germline ends. The CDR3 protein is CASRVGGNTEAFF. CDR3 nucleotides: TGTGCCAGCAGGGTAGGGGGGAACACTGAAGCTTTCTTT.

This clone was counted between two and nine times. The genes are TRBV30 and TRBJ1-5; D is perhaps TRBD1 (5 bases). The V and J ends lost 1 base and 7 bases respectively, with 11 bases between them. Germline V gene sequence: CDR1 GTSNPN, CDR2 SVGIG (reference sequence). This CDR3 is 13 amino acids long. CDR3 sequence: CAWSGAGMQPQHF. The CDR3 bases are TGTGCCTGGAGTGGGGCAGGGATGCAGCCCCAGCATTTT.

The chain combines TRBV27 with TRBJ1-6; D is uncertain. V was trimmed by 5 bases and J by 6 bases, leaving 11 bases between them. The CDR3 totals 14 residues. CDR1 MNHEY and CDR2 SMNVEV come from the germline V gene (reference sequence). The CDR3 region has the DNA TGTGCCAGCAGTAGCCCCGGGATTAATTCACCCCTCCACTTT. Encoded protein: CASSSPGINSPLHF.

The chain links TRBV7-2 to TRBJ2-5; D ambiguous. The CDR3 spans 15 residues. V dropped 1 base and J dropped 2 bases, with 11 bases sitting between them. CDR1 and CDR2 from the germline V gene are SGHTA and FQGNSA. The CDR3 region has the DNA TGTGCCAGCAGCTTAGGGACGGTTAGACAAGAGACCCAGTACTTC. This gives the protein CASSLGTVRQETQYF.

The chain joins TRBV11-2 to TRBJ2-5; D perhaps matches TRBD2 (5 bases). Looked up from germline, CDR1 is SGHAT and CDR2 is FQNNGV. V lost 3 bases to trimming and J lost 5 bases, with 19 bases between them. CDR3 length: 16 residues. The CDR3 region has the DNA TGTGCCAGCAGCTTCGTCGGCCTGGGGAGCCGGGAGACCCAGTACTTC. Its protein is CASSFVGLGSRETQYF.

The chain is built from TRBV29-1 and TRBJ2-6; D not certain. Germline V gene sequence: CDR1 SQVTM, CDR2 ANQGSEA. Between the trimmed V and J ends, which lost 4 bases and 0 bases, there was a span of 7 bases. The CDR3 contains 14 residues. CDR3 sequence (DNA): TGCAGCGTTGGGGTGCTCTCTGGGGCCAACGTCCTGACTTTC. Translating it yields CSVGVLSGANVLTF.

This chain connects TRBV29-1 to TRBJ2-1, with D unresolved. CDR1 is SQVTM and CDR2 is ANQGSEA in the germline V gene. V was shortened by 4 bases and J by 8 bases, with 9 bases between the two germline ends. The CDR3 extends over 11 amino acids. The CDR3 sequence: CSVVGSDEQFF. In nucleotides, the CDR3 is TGCAGCGTTGTCGGGTCCGATGAGCAGTTCTTC.

The V and J genes are TRBV15 and TRBJ1-4; D is unclear. The V gene lost 0 bases and the J gene lost 3 bases, with 8 bases spanning the gap. The CDR3 length is 15 residues. CDR1 LNHNV and CDR2 YYDKDF come from the germline V gene (reference sequence). CDR3 in DNA: TGTGCCACCAGCAGAGATTTAAAGTCTAATGAAAAACTGTTTTTT. This codes for CATSRDLKSNEKLFF.

This chain joins TRBV6-2 or TRBV6-3 and TRBJ2-1, with TRBD2 identical over 8 bases. The CDR3 length is 18 residues. The V gene's germline CDR1 is MNHEY and CDR2 SVGEGT. V was clipped by 2 bases and J by 8 bases; unmatched bases: 17. CDR3 in amino acids: CASSYPGGVGTFGDEQFF. The CDR3 coding sequence is TGTGCCAGCAGTTACCCGGGGGGGGTCGGAACCTTCGGGGATGAGCAGTTCTTC.

The gene calls are TRBV28 and TRBJ2-7; 7 positions match TRBD1. CDR3 length equals 14 residues. Germline V gives CDR1 MDHEN, CDR2 SYDVKM. With V trimmed by 4 bases and J by 2 bases, 5 bases remained unmatched. The CDR3 DNA follows: TGTGCCAGCAGTTACCGGACAGGAACCTACGAGCAGTACTTC. Translated, it gives CASSYRTGTYEQYF.

This clone was observed once. The chain links TRBV28 to TRBJ1-3; TRBD1 aligns across 7 bases. The CDR3 covers 14 residues. V lost 7 bases and J lost 2; bases outside the gene matches: 5. The germline gives CDR1 MDHEN, CDR2 SYDVKM. The CDR3 sequence: CASTSQGAGNTIYF. The CDR3, as DNA: TGTGCCAGCACTTCCCAGGGGGCTGGAAACACCATATATTTT.